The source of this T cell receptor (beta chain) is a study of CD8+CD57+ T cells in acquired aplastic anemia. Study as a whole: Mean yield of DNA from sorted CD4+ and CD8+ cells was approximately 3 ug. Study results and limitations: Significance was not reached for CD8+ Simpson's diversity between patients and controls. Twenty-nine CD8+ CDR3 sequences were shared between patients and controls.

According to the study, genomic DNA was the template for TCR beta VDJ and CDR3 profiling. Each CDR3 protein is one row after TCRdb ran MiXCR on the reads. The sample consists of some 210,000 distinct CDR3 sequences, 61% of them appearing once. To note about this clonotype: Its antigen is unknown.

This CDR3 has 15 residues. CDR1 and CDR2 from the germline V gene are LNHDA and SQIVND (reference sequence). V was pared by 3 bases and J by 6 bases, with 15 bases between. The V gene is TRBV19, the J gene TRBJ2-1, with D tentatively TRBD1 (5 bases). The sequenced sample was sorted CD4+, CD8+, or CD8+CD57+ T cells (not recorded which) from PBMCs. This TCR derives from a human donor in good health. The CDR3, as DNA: TGTGCCAGTAGTATTTGGCAGGGCAAAGGCAATGAGCAGTTCTTC. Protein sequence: CASSIWQGKGNEQFF.